This entry features one TCR beta chain sequence. This entry belongs to a study of blood T cell repertoires in COVID-19. About the research overall: Sites in the United States, Italy and Spain provided acute and convalescent COVID-19 samples.

The CDR3 is made up of 15 amino acids. Germline values: CDR1 GTSNPN, CDR2 SVGIG (reference sequence). The V end was cut by 2 bases, the J end by 0 bases, with 13 bases between. Enrollees, roughly 18 to 89 years old, lived in approximately 24 US areas. Cohort allocation depended upon clinical history that participants reported. Recovered status applied to Cohort 3 donors who had two consecutive negative PCRs. It also applied to those with clearance or with symptom resolution. Only in-frame clones appear in the TCRdb table, and some are missing; sequencing was by immunoSEQ multiplex PCR. This sample has fewer than 450,000 clones; 88% occur once, and the top ten carry 0.9% to 1.5%.

This receptor was identified in a woman younger than 35 who had recovered from COVID-19. What was sequenced was PBMCs or T cells enriched from blood (not recorded which). The V and J genes are TRBV30 and TRBJ2-5, with D uncertain. CDR3 DNA sequence: TGTGCCTGGAGTTTCGATCACTCGTACCAAGAGACCCAGTACTTC. This translates into CAWSFDHSYQETQYF.